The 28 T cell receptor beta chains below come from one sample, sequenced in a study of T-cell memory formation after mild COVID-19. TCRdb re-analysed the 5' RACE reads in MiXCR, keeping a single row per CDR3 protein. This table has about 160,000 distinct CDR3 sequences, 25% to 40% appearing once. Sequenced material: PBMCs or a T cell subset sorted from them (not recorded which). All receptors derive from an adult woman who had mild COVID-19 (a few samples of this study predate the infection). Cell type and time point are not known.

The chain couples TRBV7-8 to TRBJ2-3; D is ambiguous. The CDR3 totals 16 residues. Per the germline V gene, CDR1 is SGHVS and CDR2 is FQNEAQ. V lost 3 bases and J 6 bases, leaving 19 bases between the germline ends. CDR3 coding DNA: TGTGCCAGCAGCTTTTCCCGGTGGGGTTTGATGGATACGCAGTATTTT. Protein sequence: CASSFSRWGLMDTQYF. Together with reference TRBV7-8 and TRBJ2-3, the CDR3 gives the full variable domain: GAGVSQSPRYKVAKRGQDVALRCDPISGHVSLFWYQQALGQGPEFLTYFQNEAQLDKSGLPSDRFFAERPEGSVSTLKIQRTQQEDSAVYLCASSFSRWGLMDTQYFGPGTRLTVL.

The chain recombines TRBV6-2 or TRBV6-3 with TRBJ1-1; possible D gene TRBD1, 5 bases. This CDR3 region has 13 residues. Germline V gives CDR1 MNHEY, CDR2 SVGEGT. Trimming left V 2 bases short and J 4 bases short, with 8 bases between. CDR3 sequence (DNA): TGTGCCAGCAGTTACGGGGGATTCACTGAAGCTTTCTTT. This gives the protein CASSYGGFTEAFF.

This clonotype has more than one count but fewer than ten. CDR3 nucleotide sequence: TGTGCCAGCAGTGAAAGGGGAACCTGGGGGCAGTATTTT. Encoded protein: CASSERGTWGQYF. The chain carries TRBV2 and TRBJ2-3; tentatively, D is TRBD1 (5 bases). The ends were cut back, 2 bases at V and 11 bases at J, with 14 bases in the middle. The CDR3 has 13 amino acids. CDR1 is SNHLY and CDR2 is FYNNEI in the germline V gene. Together with reference TRBV2 and TRBJ2-3, the CDR3 gives the full variable domain: EPEVTQTPSHQVTQMGQEVILRCVPISNHLYFYWYRQILGQKVEFLVSFYNNEISEKSEIFDDQFSVERPDGSNFTLKIRSTKLEDSAMYFCASSERGTWGQYFGPGTRLTVL.

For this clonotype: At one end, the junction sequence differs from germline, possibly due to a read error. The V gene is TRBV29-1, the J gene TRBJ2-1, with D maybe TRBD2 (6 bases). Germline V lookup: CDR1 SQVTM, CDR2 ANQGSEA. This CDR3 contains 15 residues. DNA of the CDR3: TGCAGCGTCGAAGGAGGGACGGGATCCTACAATGAGCAGTTCTTC. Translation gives CSVEGGTGSYNEQFF.

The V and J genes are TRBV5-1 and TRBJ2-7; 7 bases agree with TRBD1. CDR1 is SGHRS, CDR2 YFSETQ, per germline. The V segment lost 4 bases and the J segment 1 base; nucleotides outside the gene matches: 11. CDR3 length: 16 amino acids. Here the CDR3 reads CASSTTLGTESYEQYF. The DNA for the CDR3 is TGCGCCAGCAGCACCACCCTCGGGACAGAATCCTACGAGCAGTACTTC.

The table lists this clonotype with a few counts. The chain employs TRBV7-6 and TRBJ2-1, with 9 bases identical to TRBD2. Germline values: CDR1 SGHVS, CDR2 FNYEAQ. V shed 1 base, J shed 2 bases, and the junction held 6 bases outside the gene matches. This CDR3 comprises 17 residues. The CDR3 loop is CASSLVSSGATYNEQFF. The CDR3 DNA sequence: TGTGCCAGCAGCTTAGTTTCTAGCGGGGCGACCTACAATGAGCAGTTCTTC.

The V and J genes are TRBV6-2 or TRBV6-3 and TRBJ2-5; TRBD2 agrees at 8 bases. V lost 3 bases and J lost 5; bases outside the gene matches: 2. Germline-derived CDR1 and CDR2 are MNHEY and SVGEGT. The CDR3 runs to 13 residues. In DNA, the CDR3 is TGTGCCAGCAGTTATGAGCGGGGGGAGACCCAGTACTTC. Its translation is CASSYERGETQYF.

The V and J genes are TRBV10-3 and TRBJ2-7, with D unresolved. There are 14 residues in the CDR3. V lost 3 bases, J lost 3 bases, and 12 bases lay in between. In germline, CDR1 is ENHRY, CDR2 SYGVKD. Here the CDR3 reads CAISEGLQIYEQYF. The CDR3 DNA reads TGTGCCATCAGTGAAGGGCTTCAAATCTACGAGCAGTACTTC.

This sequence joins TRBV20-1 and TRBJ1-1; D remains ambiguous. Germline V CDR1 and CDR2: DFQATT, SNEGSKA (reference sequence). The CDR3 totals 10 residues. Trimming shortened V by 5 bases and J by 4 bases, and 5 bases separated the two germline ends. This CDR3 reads CSASATEAFF. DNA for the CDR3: TGCAGTGCTTCAGCCACTGAAGCTTTCTTT.

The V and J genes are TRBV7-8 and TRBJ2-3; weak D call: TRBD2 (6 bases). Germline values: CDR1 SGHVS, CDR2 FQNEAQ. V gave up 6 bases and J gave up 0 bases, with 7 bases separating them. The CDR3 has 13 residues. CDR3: CASREGSTDTQYF. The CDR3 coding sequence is TGTGCCAGCAGGGAGGGTAGCACAGATACGCAGTATTTT.

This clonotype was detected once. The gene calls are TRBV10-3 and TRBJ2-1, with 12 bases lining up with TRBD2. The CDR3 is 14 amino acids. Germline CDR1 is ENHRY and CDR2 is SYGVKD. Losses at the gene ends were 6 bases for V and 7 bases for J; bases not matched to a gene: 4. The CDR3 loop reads CAIRASGGENEQFF. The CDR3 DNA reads TGTGCCATCAGAGCTAGCGGGGGGGAAAATGAGCAGTTCTTC.

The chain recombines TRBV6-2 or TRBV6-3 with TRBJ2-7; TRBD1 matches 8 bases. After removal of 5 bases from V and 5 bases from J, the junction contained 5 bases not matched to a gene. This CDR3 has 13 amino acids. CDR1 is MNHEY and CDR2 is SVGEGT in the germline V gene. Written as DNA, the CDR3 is TGTGCCAGCAGTCATGGACAGGGAAACGAGCAGTACTTC. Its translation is CASSHGQGNEQYF.

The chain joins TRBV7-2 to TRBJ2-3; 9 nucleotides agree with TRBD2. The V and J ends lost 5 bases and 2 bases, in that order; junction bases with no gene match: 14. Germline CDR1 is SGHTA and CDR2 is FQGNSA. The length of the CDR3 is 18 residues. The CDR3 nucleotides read TGTGCCAGCAGCCCGAATTCGGTAGCGGGAGCCTCCACAGATACGCAGTATTTT. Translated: CASSPNSVAGASTDTQYF.

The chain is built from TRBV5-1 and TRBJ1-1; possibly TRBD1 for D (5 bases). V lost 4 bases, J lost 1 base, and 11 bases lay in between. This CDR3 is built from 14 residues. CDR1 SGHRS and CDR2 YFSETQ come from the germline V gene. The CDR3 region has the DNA TGCGCCAGCAGCGGGGCCGGGGCGAACACTGAAGCTTTCTTT. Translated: CASSGAGANTEAFF.

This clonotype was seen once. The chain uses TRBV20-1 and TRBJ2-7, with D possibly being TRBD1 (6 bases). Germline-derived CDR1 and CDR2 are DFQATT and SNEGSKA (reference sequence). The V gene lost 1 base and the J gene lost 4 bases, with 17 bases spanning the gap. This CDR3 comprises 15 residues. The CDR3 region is CSARATTGVLYEQYF. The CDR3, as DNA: TGCAGTGCTAGAGCAACGACAGGAGTCCTATACGAGCAGTACTTC.

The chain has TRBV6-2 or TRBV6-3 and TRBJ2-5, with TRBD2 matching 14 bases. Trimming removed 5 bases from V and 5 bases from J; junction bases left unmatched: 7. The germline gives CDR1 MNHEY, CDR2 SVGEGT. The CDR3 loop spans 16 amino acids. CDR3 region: CASSRGLAGVGETQYF. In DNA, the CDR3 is TGTGCCAGCAGTCGGGGACTAGCGGGAGTCGGCGAGACCCAGTACTTC.

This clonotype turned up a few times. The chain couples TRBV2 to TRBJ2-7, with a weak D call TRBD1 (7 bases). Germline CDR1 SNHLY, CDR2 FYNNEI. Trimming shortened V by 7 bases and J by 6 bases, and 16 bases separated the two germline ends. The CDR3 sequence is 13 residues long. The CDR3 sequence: CASTNRQGGEQYF. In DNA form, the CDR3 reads TGTGCCAGCACCAACCGACAGGGAGGCGAGCAGTACTTC.

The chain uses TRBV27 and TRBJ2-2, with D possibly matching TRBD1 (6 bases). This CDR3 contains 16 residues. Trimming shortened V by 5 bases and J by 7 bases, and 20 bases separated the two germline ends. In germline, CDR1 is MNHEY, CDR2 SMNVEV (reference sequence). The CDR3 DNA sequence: TGTGCCAGCAGTGGAACTCAGGGGACCTACAGCGGGGAGCTGTTTTTT. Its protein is CASSGTQGTYSGELFF.

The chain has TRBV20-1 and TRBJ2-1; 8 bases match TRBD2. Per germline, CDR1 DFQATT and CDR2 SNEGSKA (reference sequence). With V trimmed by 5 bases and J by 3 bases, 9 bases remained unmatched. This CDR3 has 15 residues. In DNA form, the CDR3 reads TGCAGTGCTCCCCGGGGGACTAGTGTCTACAATGAGCAGTTCTTC. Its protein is CSAPRGTSVYNEQFF.

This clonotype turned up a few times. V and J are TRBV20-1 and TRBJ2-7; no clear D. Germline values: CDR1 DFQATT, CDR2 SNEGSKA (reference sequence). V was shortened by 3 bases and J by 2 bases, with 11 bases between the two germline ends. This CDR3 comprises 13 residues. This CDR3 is CSASLRPTYEQYF. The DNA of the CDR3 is TGCAGTGCTAGCCTTAGACCAACCTACGAGCAGTACTTC.

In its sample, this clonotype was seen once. This CDR3 is CASSIDRRRDRDNEQFF. CDR3 in DNA: TGTGCCAGTAGTATAGATCGACGACGGGACAGGGACAATGAGCAGTTCTTC. This chain joins TRBV19 and TRBJ2-1, with 9 bases lining up with TRBD1. Trimming at V came to 0 bases and at J to 5 bases, leaving 8 bases not matched to a gene. The CDR3 extends over 17 amino acids. CDR1 and CDR2 (germline): LNHDA, SQIVND (reference sequence).

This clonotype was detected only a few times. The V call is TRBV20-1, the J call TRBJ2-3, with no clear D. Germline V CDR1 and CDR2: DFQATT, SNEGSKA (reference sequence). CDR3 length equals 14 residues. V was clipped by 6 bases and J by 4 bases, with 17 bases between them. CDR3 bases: TGCAGTGCCAGGCGGCCCACGGAAGCAGATACGCAGTATTTT. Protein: CSARRPTEADTQYF.

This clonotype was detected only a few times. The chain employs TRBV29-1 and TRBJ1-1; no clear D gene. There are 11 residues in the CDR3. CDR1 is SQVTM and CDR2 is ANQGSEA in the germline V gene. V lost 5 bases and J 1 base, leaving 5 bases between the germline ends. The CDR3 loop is CSVFQNTEAFF. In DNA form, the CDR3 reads TGCAGCGTTTTCCAGAACACTGAAGCTTTCTTT.

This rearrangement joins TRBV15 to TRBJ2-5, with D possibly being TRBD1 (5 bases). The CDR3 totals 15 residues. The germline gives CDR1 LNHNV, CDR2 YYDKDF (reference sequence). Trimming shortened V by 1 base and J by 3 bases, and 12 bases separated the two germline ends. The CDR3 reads CATSRGSGSEETQYF. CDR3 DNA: TGTGCCACCAGCAGAGGATCAGGGTCCGAAGAGACCCAGTACTTC.

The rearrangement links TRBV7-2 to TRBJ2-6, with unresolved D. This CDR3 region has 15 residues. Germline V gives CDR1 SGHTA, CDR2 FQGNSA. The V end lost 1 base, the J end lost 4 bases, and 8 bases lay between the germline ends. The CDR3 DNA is TGTGCCAGCAGCTTAGAAGGGTCGGGGGCCAACGTCCTGACTTTC. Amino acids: CASSLEGSGANVLTF.

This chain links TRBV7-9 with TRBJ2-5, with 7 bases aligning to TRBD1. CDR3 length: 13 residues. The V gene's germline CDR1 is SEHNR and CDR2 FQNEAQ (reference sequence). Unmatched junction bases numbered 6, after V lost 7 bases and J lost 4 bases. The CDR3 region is CASNRQGRETQYF. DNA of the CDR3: TGTGCCAGCAACCGACAGGGAAGAGAGACCCAGTACTTC.

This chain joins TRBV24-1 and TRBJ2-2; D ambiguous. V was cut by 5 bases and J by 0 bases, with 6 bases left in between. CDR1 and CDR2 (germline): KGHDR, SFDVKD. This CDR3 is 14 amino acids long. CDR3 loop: CATSGFANTGELFF. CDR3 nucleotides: TGTGCCACCAGTGGGTTTGCGAACACCGGGGAGCTGTTTTTT.

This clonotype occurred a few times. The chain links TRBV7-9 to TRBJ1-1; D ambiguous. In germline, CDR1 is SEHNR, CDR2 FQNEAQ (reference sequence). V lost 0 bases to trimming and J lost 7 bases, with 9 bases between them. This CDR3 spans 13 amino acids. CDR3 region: CASSLAPRDEAFF. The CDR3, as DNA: TGTGCCAGCAGCTTAGCCCCGAGGGATGAAGCTTTCTTT.